Following are 26 T cell receptor beta chains from one sample sequenced in a study of radiation and T cells in renal cell carcinoma. The data were produced by immunoSEQ multiplex PCR, yet TCRdb's version contains in-frame clones alone and is incomplete. The sample lists over 25,000 clones, approximately 81% occurring once. This sample's time point: blood 4 weeks post-SBRT, at nephrectomy. Regarding treatment: 15 Gy SBRT to primary tumor, nephrectomy 4 weeks later. The material was blood, obtained from a patient whose treatment included radiotherapy and nephrectomy. Receptor source: a man between 60 and 75 years old with renal cell carcinoma.

V and J are TRBV25-1 and TRBJ1-3; D possibly corresponds to TRBD1 (6 bases). The CDR3 totals 15 residues. Trimming removed 6 bases from V and 0 bases from J, with 12 bases in between. CDR1 is MGHDK and CDR2 is SYGVNS in the germline V gene. CDR3 amino acids: CASSGNRVSGNTIYF. The CDR3 nucleotides read TGTGCCAGCAGCGGAAACAGGGTCTCTGGAAACACCATATATTTT.

This clone was seen just once. The chain links TRBV19 to TRBJ2-5, with 8 bases fitting TRBD2. CDR3 length: 11 amino acids. Per the germline V gene, CDR1 is LNHDA and CDR2 is SQIVND (reference sequence). The trim removed 9 bases at V and 4 bases at J, leaving 1 base unmatched. CDR3 nucleotide sequence: TGTGCCAGCGGGGGGGGAGAGACCCAGTACTTC. Translating it yields CASGGGETQYF.

The genes are TRBV5-8 and TRBJ1-5, with TRBD1 matching 9 bases. Germline CDR1 is SGHTS and CDR2 is YDEGEE. V shed 6 bases and J 8 bases; nucleotides not matched to a gene: 9. The CDR3 is made up of 14 amino acids. DNA of the CDR3: TGTGCCAGCACCCCCCACAGGGGGCGAGAGCCCCAGCATTTT. Its translation is CASTPHRGREPQHF.

This clone has just one count. This chain connects TRBV2 to TRBJ2-7; 7 nucleotides match TRBD2. This CDR3 has 14 amino acids. V lost 8 bases and J lost 6; bases outside the gene matches: 13. Germline V gives CDR1 SNHLY, CDR2 FYNNEI. The DNA for the CDR3 is TGTGCCAGCGGGGAGGGGCAGGCGCAGAGCGAGCAGTACTTC. It codes for CASGEGQAQSEQYF.

V is TRBV7-9 and J is TRBJ2-3; 8 bases line up with TRBD2. The V gene end was trimmed by 5 bases and the J gene end by 1 base; junction bases not matched to a gene: 2. Germline-derived CDR1 and CDR2 are SEHNR and FQNEAQ (reference sequence). The CDR3 consists of 14 residues. The CDR3 nucleotides read TGTGCCAGCAGCAAAGCGGGAGGCACAGATACGCAGTATTTT. Amino acid sequence: CASSKAGGTDTQYF.

The rearrangement uses TRBV27 and TRBJ2-7; possibly TRBD1 or TRBD2 for D (5 bases each). The CDR3 runs 15 residues. From germline, CDR1 is MNHEY and CDR2 SMNVEV (reference sequence). With 0 bases removed from V and 6 bases from J, the gap between germline ends came to 15 bases. CDR3 protein: CASSLSRGDRAEQYF. CDR3 nucleotides: TGTGCCAGCAGTTTATCCCGAGGGGACCGCGCCGAGCAGTACTTC.

The chain joins TRBV19 to TRBJ2-3; D gene ambiguous. The germline CDR1 and CDR2 sequences are LNHDA and SQIVND (reference sequence). V was clipped by 5 bases and J by 2 bases, with 20 bases between them. The CDR3 covers 17 residues. The CDR3 here is CASSPFGQPSYTDTQYF. The CDR3 DNA follows: TGTGCCAGTAGTCCCTTCGGGCAGCCGTCTTACACAGATACGCAGTATTTT.

The rearrangement uses TRBV5-1 and TRBJ2-5; 14 nucleotides match TRBD2. V shed 0 bases, J shed 2 bases, and the junction held 3 bases outside the gene matches. Germline-derived CDR1 and CDR2 are SGHRS and YFSETQ. The CDR3 spans 17 residues. The CDR3 spells CASSLGLAGGSQETQYF. For the CDR3, the DNA is TGCGCCAGCAGCTTGGGACTAGCGGGAGGGTCGCAAGAGACCCAGTACTTC.

Regarding this clone: A read error is likely here: a far larger clone is one base away. Other DNA variants within this sample encode the same CDR3. V is TRBV5-5 and J is TRBJ1-2; D may be TRBD1 (5 bases). CDR3 length: 15 amino acids. Germline V CDR1 and CDR2: SGHKS, YYEKEE (reference sequence). V lost 4 bases to trimming and J lost 6 bases, with 19 bases between them. The CDR3, as DNA: TGTGCCAGCAGCCAAGAGGAGGGACGAGTTAATGGCTACACCTTC. It encodes CASSQEEGRVNGYTF.

The genes are TRBV19 and TRBJ1-2, with 7 bases that match TRBD1. The CDR3 runs to 18 residues. The J segment lost 5 bases and the V segment lost 7 bases, leaving 22 bases of the junction unmatched. Germline V CDR1 and CDR2: LNHDA, SQIVND (reference sequence). This chain's CDR3 is CASTPSGPGEKGAYGYTF. In DNA form, the CDR3 reads TGTGCCAGTACCCCCTCTGGGCCAGGGGAAAAGGGGGCGTATGGCTACACCTTC.

The CDR3 sequence is CASSRSWGLAGSDTQYF. In DNA, the CDR3 is TGCGCCAGCAGCCGAAGTTGGGGACTAGCGGGATCAGATACGCAGTATTTT. This chain links TRBV4-3 with TRBJ2-3; 13 bases align to TRBD2. The junction had 8 bases not matched to a gene; V was cut back by 4 bases and J by 4 bases. Germline V gives CDR1 LGHNA, CDR2 YSLEER. The CDR3 is 17 amino acids.

V and J are TRBV27 and TRBJ1-5; D ambiguous. Deletions cut 3 bases from V and 7 bases from J, with 10 bases between. The CDR3 spans 13 residues. Germline V gene data show CDR1 as MNHEY and CDR2 as SMNVEV (reference sequence). Here the CDR3 reads CASSFYLGQPQHF. The CDR3 DNA follows: TGTGCCAGCAGTTTTTACTTGGGACAGCCCCAGCATTTT.

The gene calls are TRBV9 and TRBJ1-1; D is unresolved. Germline V gives CDR1 SGDLS, CDR2 YYNGEE. Trimming shortened V by 3 bases and J by 4 bases, and 13 bases separated the two germline ends. The CDR3 totals 14 residues. The CDR3, as DNA: TGTGCCAGCAGCGCCCAGACTGAACTCACTGAAGCTTTCTTT. It translates to CASSAQTELTEAFF.

The count of this clone is one. The CDR3, as DNA: TGTGCCAGCAGCGTAGCTGGGGACACAGATACGCAGTATTTT. This sequence encodes CASSVAGDTDTQYF. The chain joins TRBV9 to TRBJ2-3, with D hard to call. CDR1 is SGDLS, CDR2 YYNGEE, per germline. The CDR3 is made up of 14 amino acids. V was trimmed by 0 bases and J by 2 bases, leaving 7 bases between them.

This chain uses TRBV15 with TRBJ2-6, with D tentatively TRBD1 or TRBD2 (6 bases each). Trimming removed 2 bases at V and 0 bases at J, with 17 bases between. Germline V gene sequence: CDR1 LNHNV, CDR2 YYDKDF (reference sequence). The CDR3 loop spans 19 amino acids. The CDR3 coding sequence is TGTGCCACCAGCAGATCTCCCGGAGGGGGGAACTCTGGGGCCAACGTCCTGACTTTC. It codes for CATSRSPGGGNSGANVLTF. Full variable domain (remainder filled in from reference TRBV15 and TRBJ2-6): DAMVIQNPRYQVTQFGKPVTLSCSQTLNHNVMYWYQQKSSQAPKLLFHYYDKDFNNEADTPDNFQSRRPNTSFCFLDIRSPGLGDTAMYLCATSRSPGGGNSGANVLTFGAGSRLTVL.

The gene calls are TRBV19 and TRBJ1-1; 10 bases line up with TRBD1. CDR1 and CDR2 (germline): LNHDA, SQIVND (reference sequence). The CDR3 is 17 residues long. V lost 10 bases, J lost 8 bases, and 22 bases stayed unmatched. The CDR3 DNA reads TGTGCCACTTCCACCGGGACAGGGGAGTATTTGAAGGCCGAAGCTTTCTTT. Encoded protein: CATSTGTGEYLKAEAFF.

This clone was seen only once. The chain carries TRBV10-3 and TRBJ2-5; the D gene could be TRBD1 or TRBD2 (5 bases each). Germline V lookup: CDR1 ENHRY, CDR2 SYGVKD. V shed 6 bases and J shed 0 bases, with 8 bases lying between them. The CDR3 sequence is 13 residues long. The CDR3 loop is CAISEGYQETQYF. CDR3 nucleotide sequence: TGTGCCATCAGCGAGGGGTACCAAGAGACCCAGTACTTC.

The rearrangement joins TRBV19 to TRBJ1-5; D is unclear. V was trimmed by 3 bases and J by 0 bases, leaving 3 bases between them. The CDR3 length is 13 residues. Germline CDR1 LNHDA, CDR2 SQIVND (reference sequence). CDR3 in DNA: TGTGCCAGTAGTATGGATAGCAATCAGCCCCAGCATTTT. Protein sequence: CASSMDSNQPQHF.

V is TRBV2 and J is TRBJ1-2; no firm D call. The ends were cut back, 4 bases at V and 4 bases at J, with 10 bases in the middle. The CDR3 loop spans 13 amino acids. Germline CDR1 and CDR2: SNHLY and FYNNEI. CDR3 coding DNA: TGTGCCAGCAGTGTCGAGGGAGTCTATGGCTACACCTTC. It encodes CASSVEGVYGYTF. The full variable domain, with the rest looked up from reference TRBV2 and TRBJ1-2, is EPEVTQTPSHQVTQMGQEVILRCVPISNHLYFYWYRQILGQKVEFLVSFYNNEISEKSEIFDDQFSVERPDGSNFTLKIRSTKLEDSAMYFCASSVEGVYGYTFGSGTRLTVV.

The chain is built from TRBV7-9 and TRBJ2-3; D not resolved. Looked up from germline, CDR1 is SEHNR and CDR2 is FQNEAQ (reference sequence). With 4 bases removed from V and 1 base from J, the gap between germline ends came to 9 bases. The CDR3 has 14 residues. As DNA, the CDR3 is TGTGCCAGCAGCTCCCTTGGGGGCACAGATACGCAGTATTTT. Translation: CASSSLGGTDTQYF.

The rearrangement joins TRBV30 to TRBJ1-3; D gene unclear. Trimming shortened V by 0 bases and J by 1 base, and 4 bases separated the two germline ends. CDR3 size: 13 residues. The germline V gene has CDR1 GTSNPN and CDR2 SVGIG (reference sequence). In DNA, the CDR3 is TGTGCCTGGAGTGTAACTTCTGGAAACACCATATATTTT. Translated, it gives CAWSVTSGNTIYF.

A note on this clone: A junction boundary mismatches the germline segment, possibly from a read error. The chain couples TRBV2 to TRBJ1-6, with 7 bases fitting TRBD1. Germline loops: CDR1 SNHLY, CDR2 FYNNEI. The CDR3 covers 14 residues. The CDR3 region is CASRDRVITSPLHF. For the CDR3, the DNA is TGTGCCAGCCGTGACAGGGTAATCACTTCACCCCTCCACTTT.

V usage is TRBV5-4 and J usage is TRBJ1-6; 7 bases are a match to TRBD1. The junction had 10 bases not matched to a gene; V was cut back by 0 bases and J by 7 bases. The CDR3 is 17 residues long. The germline gives CDR1 SGHNT, CDR2 YYREEE (reference sequence). CDR3 sequence (DNA): TGTGCCAGCAGCTTGGGAGGGACAGCTAAAGGAAATTCACCCCTCCACTTT. This translates into CASSLGGTAKGNSPLHF. The full variable domain, in which reference TRBV5-4 and TRBJ1-6 provide the parts outside the CDR3, is ETGVTQSPTHLIKTRGQQVTLRCSSQSGHNTVSWYQQALGQGPQFIFQYYREEENGRGNFPPRFSGLQFPNYSSELNVNALELDDSALYLCASSLGGTAKGNSPLHFGNGTRLTVT.

This clone was seen more than once but under ten times. The chain recombines TRBV7-9 with TRBJ2-2; TRBD1 might be the D (6 bases). V shed 3 bases and J shed 1 base, with 12 bases lying between them. Germline lookup yields CDR1 SEHNR and CDR2 FQNEAQ (reference sequence). The CDR3 contains 16 residues. In nucleotides, the CDR3 is TGTGCCAGCAGCTTGGGACATTTACAGAACACCGGGGAGCTGTTTTTT. This codes for CASSLGHLQNTGELFF.

The chain carries TRBV2 and TRBJ1-5; TRBD1 agrees at 9 bases. V dropped 2 bases and J dropped 5; count of bases not matched to a gene: 1. Germline V lookup: CDR1 SNHLY, CDR2 FYNNEI. The CDR3 is 14 amino acids. CDR3 loop: CASSERTGDQPQHF. The CDR3 DNA reads as TGTGCCAGCAGTGAAAGGACAGGGGATCAGCCCCAGCATTTT.

This sequence joins TRBV19 and TRBJ2-2; D gene ambiguous. With 1 base removed from V and 3 bases from J, the gap between germline ends came to 3 bases. The length of the CDR3 is 13 residues. Germline-derived CDR1 and CDR2 are LNHDA and SQIVND (reference sequence). CDR3 coding DNA: TGTGCCAGTAGTATAGGATACACCGGGGAGCTGTTTTTT. Protein sequence: CASSIGYTGELFF.